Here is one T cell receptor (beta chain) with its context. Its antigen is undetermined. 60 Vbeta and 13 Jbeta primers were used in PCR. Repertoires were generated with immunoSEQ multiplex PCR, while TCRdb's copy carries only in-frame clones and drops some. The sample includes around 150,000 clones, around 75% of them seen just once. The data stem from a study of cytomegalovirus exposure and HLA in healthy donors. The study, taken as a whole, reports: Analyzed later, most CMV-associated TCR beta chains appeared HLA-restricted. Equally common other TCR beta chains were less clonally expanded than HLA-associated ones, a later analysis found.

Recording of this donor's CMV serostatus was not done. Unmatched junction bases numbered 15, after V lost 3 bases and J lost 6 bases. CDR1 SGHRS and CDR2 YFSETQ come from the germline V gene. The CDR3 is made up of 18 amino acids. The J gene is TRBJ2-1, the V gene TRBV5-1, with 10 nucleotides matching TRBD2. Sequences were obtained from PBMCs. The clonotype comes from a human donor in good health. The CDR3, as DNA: TGCGCCAGCAGCTCGCGAGCTAGCGGGGGTACCACGGCCAATGAGCAGTTCTTC. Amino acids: CASSSRASGGTTANEQFF.